The 25 T cell receptor beta chains below all came from one sample that was sequenced in a study of cytomegalovirus exposure and HLA in healthy donors. Amplification used 60 Vbeta primers and 13 Jbeta primers. Data came from immunoSEQ multiplex PCR; TCRdb stores just in-frame clones and leaves some out. Among over 150,000 clones, approximately 80% were seen once, and the ten largest hold roughly 3%. The sample was PBMCs. The receptors were gathered from a woman in her thirties in good health and CMV-seronegative.

The gene calls are TRBV9 and TRBJ1-1, with 8 bases lining up with TRBD1. The germline V gene encodes CDR1 SGDLS and CDR2 YYNGEE. After removal of 3 bases from V and 4 bases from J, the junction contained 8 bases not matched to a gene. This CDR3 comprises 15 residues. The CDR3 nucleotides are TGTGCCAGCAGCGACCTGACAGGGGAGATCACTGAAGCTTTCTTT. Translated: CASSDLTGEITEAFF.

The CDR3 reads CASSIVAYQETQYF. For the CDR3, the DNA is TGTGCCAGTAGTATAGTTGCGTACCAAGAGACCCAGTACTTC. J is TRBJ2-5 and V is TRBV19; D is ambiguous. Germline V CDR1 and CDR2: LNHDA, SQIVND (reference sequence). The ends were cut back, 1 base at V and 0 bases at J, with 6 bases in the middle. The CDR3 covers 14 residues.

This clone was observed a few times. V usage is TRBV30 and J usage is TRBJ2-6; D uncertain. Trimming took off 5 bases at V and 0 bases at J, with 8 bases between the two ends. Looked up from germline, CDR1 is GTSNPN and CDR2 is SVGIG (reference sequence). The CDR3 is 14 amino acids. This CDR3 reads CAWAAYSGANVLTF. The CDR3 DNA sequence: TGTGCCTGGGCGGCTTACTCTGGGGCCAACGTCCTGACTTTC.

The chain is built from TRBV5-1 and TRBJ2-3, with 13 bases matching TRBD2. This CDR3 has 18 residues. The trim removed 4 bases at V and 5 bases at J, leaving 13 bases unmatched. Germline CDR1 is SGHRS and CDR2 is YFSETQ. In nucleotides, the CDR3 is TGCGCCAGCAGCCCCCGACTAGCGGGGGGTGACGGGGGAGATACGCAGTATTTT. Its protein product is CASSPRLAGGDGGDTQYF.

This clone has just one count. This chain links TRBV4-1 with TRBJ2-2, with a tentative D call TRBD1 (5 bases). The CDR3 is 18 residues long. V dropped 3 bases and J dropped 4 bases, with 21 bases sitting between them. Per the germline V gene, CDR1 is MGHRA and CDR2 is YSYEKL. The CDR3 region is CASSQPRNRPSGTGELFF. The CDR3 DNA reads as TGCGCCAGCAGCCAGCCAAGGAACAGGCCCTCGGGCACCGGGGAGCTGTTTTTT.

The table lists this clone with a few counts. This chain joins TRBV6-1 and TRBJ2-5, with TRBD1 matching over 9 bases. Germline loops: CDR1 MNHNS, CDR2 SASEGT. J was trimmed by 1 base and V by 4 bases; bases with no gene match: 1. This CDR3 has 14 amino acids. The CDR3 nucleotides are TGTGCCAGCAGTGGGGACAGGGCCCAAGAGACCCAGTACTTC. Its translation: CASSGDRAQETQYF.

The V and J genes are TRBV5-4 and TRBJ2-7; TRBD1 matches at 7 bases. CDR1 is SGHNT, CDR2 YYREEE, per germline (reference sequence). Unmatched junction bases numbered 7, after V lost 4 bases and J lost 0 bases. CDR3 size: 15 residues. Here the CDR3 reads CASSARQGASYEQYF. Written as DNA, the CDR3 is TGTGCCAGCAGCGCCCGACAGGGAGCCTCCTACGAGCAGTACTTC.

The genes are TRBV5-6 and TRBJ2-1; D not certain. CDR3 length: 16 amino acids. Germline CDR1 reads SGHDT; CDR2 reads YYEEEE. V was trimmed by 1 base and J by 0 bases, leaving 11 bases between them. For the CDR3, the DNA is TGTGCCAGCAGCTTGACCGCCCTAAGCTCCTACAATGAGCAGTTCTTC. It specifies CASSLTALSSYNEQFF. Variable domain in full (rest from reference TRBV5-6 and TRBJ2-1): DAGVTQSPTHLIKTRGQQVTLRCSPKSGHDTVSWYQQALGQGPQFIFQYYEEEERQRGNFPDRFSGHQFPNYSSELNVNALLLGDSALYLCASSLTALSSYNEQFFGPGTRLTVL.

The chain uses TRBV25-1 and TRBJ2-3; TRBD1 aligns across 8 bases. V lost 3 bases to trimming and J lost 3 bases; unmatched junction nucleotides: 2. The CDR3 contains 14 residues. In germline, CDR1 is MGHDK, CDR2 SYGVNS. CDR3 DNA sequence: TGTGCCAGCAGTGACAGGGGGCTAACAGATACGCAGTATTTT. This encodes CASSDRGLTDTQYF.

J is TRBJ2-1 and V is TRBV7-8, with 11 bases fitting TRBD2. The CDR3 has 16 residues. The V and J ends lost 2 bases and 2 bases, in that order; junction bases with no gene match: 2. Germline CDR1 and CDR2: SGHVS and FQNEAQ. CDR3 loop: CASSLLAGGPYNEQFF. The CDR3 nucleotides are TGTGCCAGCAGCTTATTAGCGGGAGGGCCCTACAATGAGCAGTTCTTC.

The chain joins TRBV5-1 to TRBJ1-1; a possible D gene is TRBD1 (5 bases). The CDR3 totals 13 residues. V was shortened by 4 bases and J by 7 bases, with 14 bases between the two germline ends. Germline V gene data show CDR1 as SGHRS and CDR2 as YFSETQ. The CDR3 bases are TGCGCCAGCAGCCCCCTAGACAGCTTTGAAGCTTTCTTT. Translated: CASSPLDSFEAFF. Variable domain in full (rest from reference TRBV5-1 and TRBJ1-1): KAGVTQTPRYLIKTRGQQVTLSCSPISGHRSVSWYQQTPGQGLQFLFEYFSETQRNKGNFPGRFSGRQFSNSRSEMNVSTLELGDSALYLCASSPLDSFEAFFGQGTRLTVV.

This chain joins TRBV30 and TRBJ2-3; possibly TRBD2 for D (5 bases). The CDR3 covers 15 residues. Deletions cut 0 bases from V and 2 bases from J, with 12 bases between. The germline V gene has CDR1 GTSNPN and CDR2 SVGIG (reference sequence). Here the CDR3 DNA reads TGTGCCTGGAGTGTAGCGGAGGAATTCACAGATACGCAGTATTTT. As protein: CAWSVAEEFTDTQYF.

The chain uses TRBV19 and TRBJ2-7, with 11 bases aligning to TRBD2. J lost 3 bases, V lost 5 bases, and 9 bases had no gene match. Looked up from germline, CDR1 is LNHDA and CDR2 is SQIVND (reference sequence). The CDR3 consists of 16 residues. This CDR3 reads CASSPTQLAGDYEQYF. CDR3 sequence (DNA): TGTGCCAGTAGTCCAACCCAACTAGCGGGGGACTACGAGCAGTACTTC.

V usage is TRBV19 and J usage is TRBJ2-2; 9 bases match TRBD1. J was trimmed by 7 bases and V by 7 bases; bases with no gene match: 7. The germline gives CDR1 LNHDA, CDR2 SQIVND (reference sequence). This CDR3 has 14 residues. CDR3 amino acids: CASTIQGASGELFF. CDR3 sequence (DNA): TGTGCCAGTACCATACAGGGGGCGAGCGGGGAGCTGTTTTTT.

As for this clone: At one of its ends the junction is not consistent with the germline gene, which may arise from a read error. The chain combines TRBV6-1 with TRBJ1-2; TRBD1 matches 8 bases. In germline, CDR1 is MNHNS, CDR2 SASEGT. This CDR3 spans 15 amino acids. CDR3 loop: CASSEEVRGRNGYPF. CDR3 bases: TGTGCCAGCAGTGAAGAGGTCAGGGGGCGGAATGGCTACCCCTTC.

This chain connects TRBV10-3 to TRBJ2-3; 11 bases map to TRBD2. The CDR3 covers 18 residues. The V segment lost 0 bases and the J segment 0 bases; nucleotides outside the gene matches: 5. In germline, CDR1 is ENHRY, CDR2 SYGVKD. This CDR3 reads CAISESASGGTSTDTQYF. The CDR3 DNA reads TGTGCCATCAGTGAGTCGGCTAGCGGGGGGACTAGCACAGATACGCAGTATTTT.

The chain links TRBV5-4 to TRBJ1-1, with D perhaps matching TRBD1 (6 bases). With 3 bases removed from V and 0 bases from J, the gap between germline ends came to 12 bases. Germline V gene lookup returns CDR1 SGHNT and CDR2 YYREEE (reference sequence). CDR3 length equals 15 residues. The CDR3 nucleotides read TGTGCCAGCAGCTATGACAGGTTCATGAACACTGAAGCTTTCTTT. Amino acids: CASSYDRFMNTEAFF.

Only a few counts were recorded for this clone. The chain carries TRBV30 and TRBJ2-7, with 7 bases that match TRBD1. J was trimmed by 2 bases and V by 0 bases; bases with no gene match: 4. Germline lookup yields CDR1 GTSNPN and CDR2 SVGIG (reference sequence). The CDR3 contains 14 residues. This CDR3 reads CAWSVDRAPYEQYF. CDR3 nucleotides: TGTGCCTGGAGTGTAGACAGGGCCCCCTACGAGCAGTACTTC.

The genes are TRBV6-1 and TRBJ2-7, with 8 bases aligning to TRBD2. The junction had 7 bases not matched to a gene; V was cut back by 2 bases and J by 4 bases. CDR3 length: 15 residues. Germline values: CDR1 MNHNS, CDR2 SASEGT. Here the CDR3 reads CASSEMVIAGYEQYF. The CDR3 DNA reads as TGTGCCAGCAGTGAAATGGTAATAGCGGGATACGAGCAGTACTTC.

The chain couples TRBV5-1 to TRBJ2-2; possible D gene TRBD2, 5 bases. The V gene's germline CDR1 is SGHRS and CDR2 YFSETQ. The CDR3 extends over 14 amino acids. The V end lost 2 bases, the J end lost 2 bases, and 7 bases lay between the germline ends. The CDR3 loop is CASSFRDNTGELFF. The CDR3 coding sequence is TGCGCCAGCAGCTTCCGGGATAACACCGGGGAGCTGTTTTTT.

A few counts support this clone. This rearrangement joins TRBV7-8 to TRBJ2-7, with 7 bases identical to TRBD2. Unmatched junction bases numbered 11, after V lost 5 bases and J lost 4 bases. CDR1 and CDR2 (germline): SGHVS, FQNEAQ. The CDR3 runs to 15 residues. The CDR3 sequence: CASSPVAGDGYEQYF. The CDR3 DNA reads as TGTGCCAGCAGCCCCGTAGCGGGTGACGGGTACGAGCAGTACTTC.

The chain joins TRBV30 to TRBJ2-7; D call uncertain. CDR1 is GTSNPN, CDR2 SVGIG, per germline (reference sequence). Trimming pared 3 bases from V and 3 bases from J, leaving 12 bases between. This CDR3 contains 13 residues. The CDR3 spells CAWSHRGNYEQYF. CDR3 sequence (DNA): TGTGCCTGGAGCCACCGAGGAAACTACGAGCAGTACTTC.

This rearrangement joins TRBV29-1 to TRBJ2-7, with 9 positions matching TRBD2. The trim removed 3 bases at V and 3 bases at J, leaving 9 bases unmatched. Germline CDR1 SQVTM, CDR2 ANQGSEA. This CDR3 is 15 amino acids long. DNA for the CDR3: TGCAGCGTTGAGGCGTGGGCGGGGGGGGTCTACGAGCAGTACTTC. This gives the protein CSVEAWAGGVYEQYF.

The CDR3 loop is CASSFDRYNSPLHF. CDR3 in DNA: TGTGCCAGCAGCTTCGACAGATATAATTCACCCCTCCACTTT. V and J are TRBV5-6 and TRBJ1-6; TRBD1 is a possible D gene (5 bases). The CDR3 runs 14 residues. Germline V CDR1 and CDR2: SGHDT, YYEEEE. The V end was cut by 2 bases, the J end by 4 bases, with 7 bases between.

The sample holds a few counts of this clone. V gene TRBV5-6 combines with J gene TRBJ1-2; 7 nucleotides align to TRBD1. There are 14 residues in the CDR3. Germline values: CDR1 SGHDT, CDR2 YYEEEE. V was clipped by 0 bases and J by 8 bases; unmatched bases: 7. CDR3 coding DNA: TGTGCCAGCAGCTTGGAAGAGGGGGCGGGAGGCTACACCTTC. Amino acid sequence: CASSLEEGAGGYTF.